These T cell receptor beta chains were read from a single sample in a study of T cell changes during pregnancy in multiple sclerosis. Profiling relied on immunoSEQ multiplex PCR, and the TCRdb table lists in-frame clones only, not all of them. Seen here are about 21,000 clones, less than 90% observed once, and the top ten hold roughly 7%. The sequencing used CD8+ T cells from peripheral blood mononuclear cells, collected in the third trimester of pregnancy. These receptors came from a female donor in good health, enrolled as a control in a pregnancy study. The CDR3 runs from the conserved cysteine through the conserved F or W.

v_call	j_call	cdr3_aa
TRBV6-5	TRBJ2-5	CASKMRPQETQYF
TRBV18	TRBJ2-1	CASSPGLAGGLEQFF
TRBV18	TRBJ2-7	CASSPPGLAGSYEQYF
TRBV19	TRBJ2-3	CASSPFGGQGAGDTQYF
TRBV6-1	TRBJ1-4	CASRTGVDNEKLFF
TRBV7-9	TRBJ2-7	CASSLLYDEQYF
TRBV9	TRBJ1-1	CASSAGAQLVTEAFF
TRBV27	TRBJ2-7	CASSPNRGILYEQYF
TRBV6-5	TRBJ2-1	CASSFLAGGPDEQFF
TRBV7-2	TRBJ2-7	CASSARDRGGEQYF
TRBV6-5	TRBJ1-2	CASKGGANYGYTF
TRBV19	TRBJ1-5	CASDRGVYQPQHF
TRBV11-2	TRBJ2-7	CASSLVASGRYNEQYF
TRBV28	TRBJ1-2	CASSWTGAAYGYTF
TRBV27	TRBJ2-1	CASADLTLNNNEQFF
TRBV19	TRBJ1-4	CASSIWPDEKLFF
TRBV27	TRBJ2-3	CASSLYQTNTDTQYF
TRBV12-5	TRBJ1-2	CASGLLTGGYTF
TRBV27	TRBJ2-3	CASSLYGRVAGADTQYF
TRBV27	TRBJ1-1	CASSTQGGSTEAFF
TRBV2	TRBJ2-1	CASQRGLNEQFF
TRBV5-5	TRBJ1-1	CASIRNTEAFF
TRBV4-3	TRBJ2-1	CASSHRAGASYNEQFF
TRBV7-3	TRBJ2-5	CASSLTFRGETQYF
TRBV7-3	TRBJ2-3	CASSLYLRNTDTQYF
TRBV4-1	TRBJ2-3	CASSQDFGTTSDTQYF
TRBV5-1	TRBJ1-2	CASSLTDRRTNYGYTF